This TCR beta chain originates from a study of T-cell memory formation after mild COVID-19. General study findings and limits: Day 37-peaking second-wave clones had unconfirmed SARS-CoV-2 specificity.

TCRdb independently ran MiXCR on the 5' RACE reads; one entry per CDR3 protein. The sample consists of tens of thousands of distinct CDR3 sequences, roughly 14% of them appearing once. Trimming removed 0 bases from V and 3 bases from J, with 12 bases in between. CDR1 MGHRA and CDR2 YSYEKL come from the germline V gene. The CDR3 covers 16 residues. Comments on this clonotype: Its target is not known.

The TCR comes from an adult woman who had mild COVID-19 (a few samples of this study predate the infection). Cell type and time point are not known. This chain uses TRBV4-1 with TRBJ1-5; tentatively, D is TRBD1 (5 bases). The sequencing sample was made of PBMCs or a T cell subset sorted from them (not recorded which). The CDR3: CASSQEGGRDNQPQHF. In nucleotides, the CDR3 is TGCGCCAGCAGCCAAGAGGGGGGAAGAGACAATCAGCCCCAGCATTTT.